A selection of T cell receptor beta chains follows, all from one sample in a study of CD8+ T cells in alopecia areata. Using immunoSEQ multiplex PCR, the repertoire was profiled, and TCRdb retains in-frame clones only, with some absent. This repertoire shows 110,000 to 150,000 clones, around half found once; its top ten account for 15%. This specimen was CD8+ T cells sorted from blood, taken at week 4, from a patient treated with tofacitinib. The receptors come from a human donor with alopecia areata. Each CDR3 is given with its conserved first and last residue. The D gene is left open where the match is weak. Not all rows give a size; the values are once, few, many and, for expanded clones, a class.

v_gene	j_gene	d_gene	abundance	CDR3aa	CDR3nt
TRBV19	TRBJ1-2	TRBD1	-	CASSPDREETTHNGYTF	TGTGCCAGTAGTCCCGACAGGGAAGAAACAACCCATAATGGCTACACCTTC
TRBV4-3	TRBJ2-1	-	-	CASSSRTGLGYNEQFF	TGCGCCAGCAGCTCAAGGACGGGGCTCGGGTACAATGAGCAGTTCTTC
TRBV7-2	TRBJ2-7	-	once	CASSSGWGGGYEQYF	TGTGCCAGCAGCTCTGGATGGGGTGGGGGCTACGAGCAGTACTTC
TRBV2	TRBJ1-2	-	-	CASSGGQAYGYTF	TGTGCCAGCAGTGGAGGGCAGGCCTATGGCTACACCTTC
TRBV11-2	TRBJ1-5	TRBD1	few	CASSRDRESNQPQHF	TGTGCCAGCAGCCGGGACAGGGAAAGCAATCAGCCCCAGCATTTT
TRBV7-2	TRBJ2-7	TRBD1	many	CASSDRDRRPLPFYEQYF	TGTGCCAGCAGCGATCGGGACAGGAGACCCTTGCCTTTCTACGAGCAGTACTTC
TRBV7-9	TRBJ2-7	-	-	CATRIVTDGDEQYF	TGTGCCACCAGGATCGTGACAGACGGCGACGAGCAGTACTTC
TRBV29-1	TRBJ2-7	-	few	CSVAHGYEQYF	TGCAGCGTTGCCCATGGCTACGAGCAGTACTTC
TRBV2	TRBJ2-3	-	-	CASSEVGATDTQYF	TGTGCCAGCAGTGAAGTGGGAGCCACAGATACGCAGTATTTT
TRBV30	TRBJ1-4	-	-	CAWSVLTNEKLFF	TGTGCCTGGAGTGTGCTAACTAATGAAAAACTGTTTTTT
TRBV4-3	TRBJ1-5	-	-	CASSPDRGTPPQPQHF	TGCGCCAGCAGCCCAGATAGGGGGACCCCGCCTCAGCCCCAGCATTTT
TRBV5-6	TRBJ1-6	-	once	CASTPGGDSPLHF	TGTGCCAGCACCCCGGGGGGGGATTCACCCCTCCACTTT
TRBV27	TRBJ2-5	TRBD2	-	CASSLSVAGRETQYF	TGTGCCAGCAGTTTGAGTGTAGCGGGACGGGAGACCCAGTACTTC
TRBV9	TRBJ2-3	TRBD2	few	CASSPMVAGVTDTQYF	TGTGCCAGCAGCCCAATGGTAGCGGGGGTCACAGATACGCAGTATTTT
TRBV6-5	TRBJ1-1	-	few	CASRTGVNTEAFF	TGTGCCAGCAGAACAGGTGTAAACACTGAAGCTTTCTTT
TRBV30	TRBJ1-1	-	once	CAAPGWNTEAFF	TGTGCCGCTCCGGGCTGGAACACTGAAGCTTTCTTT
TRBV7-9	TRBJ1-2	-	-	CASSLGGGYTF	TGTGCCAGCAGCTTAGGGGGCGGCTACACCTTC
TRBV5-6	TRBJ2-1	-	once	CASSLEGEIFF	TGTGCCAGCAGCTTGGAGGGGGAGATATTCTTC
TRBV6-1	TRBJ1-6	TRBD1	-	CASRTGNSPLHF	TGTGCCAGCAGGACAGGGAATTCACCCCTCCACTTT
TRBV27	TRBJ2-3	TRBD2	few	CASTNLAGADTDTQYF	TGTGCCAGCACAAACTTAGCGGGGGCGGACACAGATACGCAGTATTTT
TRBV21-1	TRBJ2-3	-	-	CASSYVGGGSTDTQYF	-
TRBV6-5	TRBJ2-3	TRBD2	-	CASSYSGGTSTDTQYF	TGTGCCAGCAGTTACTCGGGGGGGACTAGCACAGATACGCAGTATTTT
TRBV5-6	TRBJ1-5	-	-	CASSLSGSNQPQHF	TGTGCCAGCAGCTTGTCGGGGAGCAATCAGCCCCAGCATTTT
TRBV7-9	TRBJ2-1	-	-	CASSAYNEQFF	TGTGCCAGCAGCGCATACAATGAGCAGTTCTTC
TRBV5-6	TRBJ2-3	-	-	CASSLARRTDTQYF	TGTGCCAGCAGCTTGGCCCGTCGCACAGATACGCAGTATTTT
TRBV30	TRBJ1-1	-	-	CAWILTGRTEAFF	TGTGCCTGGATTTTAACAGGGAGGACTGAAGCTTTCTTT
TRBV14	TRBJ1-4	-	-	CASSQTRSGEKLFF	TGTGCCAGCAGCCAAACGAGGAGTGGTGAAAAACTGTTTTTT
TRBV11-2	TRBJ2-1	-	few	CASSLGGQPNEQFF	TGTGCCAGCAGCCTGGGGGGACAGCCCAATGAGCAGTTCTTC
TRBV9	TRBJ2-1	TRBD2	once	CASRGSGGRLNEQFF	TGTGCCAGCAGAGGTAGCGGGGGTAGACTCAATGAGCAGTTCTTC
TRBV2	TRBJ2-3	-	few	CASSGEDTQYF	TGTGCCAGCTCGGGGGAAGATACGCAGTATTTT
TRBV20-1	TRBJ1-1	-	-	CSAQEGTEAFF	TGCAGTGCTCAAGAGGGCACTGAAGCTTTCTTT
TRBV9	TRBJ1-4	-	few	CASSPRAGQSTNEKLFF	TGTGCCAGCAGCCCCCGCGCCGGACAGTCAACTAATGAAAAACTGTTTTTT
TRBV5-6	TRBJ2-1	TRBD2	-	CASSWTSANEQFF	TGTGCCAGCAGCTGGACTAGCGCAAATGAGCAGTTCTTC
TRBV19	TRBJ2-5	-	-	CASSDTTQETQYF	TGTGCCAGTAGTGACACAACACAAGAGACCCAGTACTTC
TRBV7-9	TRBJ2-3	TRBD2	-	CASSSPSGGAGTDTQYF	TGTGCCAGCAGCTCACCTAGCGGGGGGGCCGGAACAGATACGCAGTATTTT
TRBV6-4	TRBJ2-1	-	-	CASSDSRQGGTFF	TGTGCCAGCAGTGACTCCAGACAGGGAGGGACGTTCTTC
TRBV19	TRBJ1-1	-	few	CASRRQNTEAFF	TGTGCCAGTAGGCGGCAGAACACTGAAGCTTTCTTT
TRBV5-1	TRBJ2-7	TRBD1	-	CASSARHPGTGQDEQYF	TGCGCCAGCAGCGCACGACACCCCGGGACAGGGCAAGACGAGCAGTACTTC
TRBV30	TRBJ1-2	-	once	CAWSVSKEGSYGYTF	TGTGCCTGGAGTGTGTCCAAGGAAGGGTCCTATGGCTACACCTTC